Detailed here is one T cell receptor (beta chain). This sample stems from a study of shared clonotypes between healthy human individuals. The assay was immunoSEQ multiplex PCR, and TCRdb's table has in-frame clones only and misses some. The table includes around 1.5 million clones, around 98% detected once. CDR1 and CDR2 from the germline V gene are MNHNS and SASEGT. The CDR3 has 13 amino acids. Trimming stripped 7 bases from V and 4 bases from J, with 14 bases between. The chain has TRBV6-1 and TRBJ2-7; D may be TRBD1 (6 bases). Sequenced input: naive CD4+ T cells sorted from blood. Subset specified: CD45RA+ positively selected. The source is a man in his thirties or forties in good health. CDR3 coding DNA: TGTGCCAGCATGCGGCAGGGGATGTACGAGCAGTACTTC. Translated, it gives CASMRQGMYEQYF.